The entry below gives a single T cell receptor beta chain sequence along with its context. Profiling relied on immunoSEQ multiplex PCR, and the TCRdb table lists in-frame clones only, not all of them. In the table there are just over 650,000 clones, 85% to 90% of which are singletons. The data were obtained in a study of blood T cell repertoires in COVID-19. The CDR3 spans 16 residues. The germline V gene has CDR1 SGHRS and CDR2 YFSETQ. Between the trimmed V and J ends, which lost 0 bases and 4 bases, there was a span of 15 bases. The receptor was derived from a woman aged 18 to 35 with acute or convalescent COVID-19. J is TRBJ2-3 and V is TRBV5-1, with unresolved D. What was sequenced was peripheral blood. The CDR3 coding sequence is TGCGCCAGCAGCTTGGGATCGGGTGGTGTGTCAGATACGCAGTATTTT. Protein: CASSLGSGGVSDTQYF.